The 5 T cell receptor beta chains given below trace back to one sample, sequenced in a study of CD8 T cells in ankylosing spondylitis. A single record per CDR3 protein comes from TCRdb applying MiXCR to the 5' RACE reads. The table includes around 300,000 distinct CDR3 sequences, approximately 15% detected once. The sequenced sample consisted of blood, either unsorted or a sorted T cell fraction (not recorded which). The receptors originated from a male donor with ankylosing spondylitis or in good health (not recorded which).

The chain carries TRBV7-2 and TRBJ2-3; the match to TRBD2 covers 9 bases. J was trimmed by 4 bases and V by 4 bases; bases with no gene match: 9. The CDR3 contains 16 residues. Germline loops: CDR1 SGHTA, CDR2 FQGNSA. The CDR3 DNA reads TGTGCCAGCAGCTCCTGGGGAGCGGGAGGTTCAGATACGCAGTATTTT. The encoded protein is CASSSWGAGGSDTQYF.

This rearrangement joins TRBV12-3 or TRBV12-4 to TRBJ2-3; unclear D gene. Trimming left V 4 bases short and J 2 bases short, with 7 bases between. The CDR3 runs to 13 residues. CDR3 amino acids: CASSWRATDTQYF. In DNA form, the CDR3 reads TGTGCCAGCAGTTGGCGAGCCACAGATACGCAGTATTTT.

The V gene is TRBV15, the J gene TRBJ2-1; perhaps TRBD1 as D (6 bases). CDR1 is LNHNV, CDR2 YYDKDF, per germline (reference sequence). The CDR3 runs 14 residues. V was shortened by 4 bases and J by 0 bases, with 7 bases between the two germline ends. The CDR3 here is CATSKGDSYNEQFF. The DNA of the CDR3 is TGTGCCACCAGCAAGGGGGACTCCTACAATGAGCAGTTCTTC.

This clonotype has only a few counts. The J gene is TRBJ2-7, the V gene TRBV5-1; 8 bases fit TRBD1. This CDR3 is 14 amino acids long. Germline assignment: CDR1 SGHRS and CDR2 YFSETQ. J gave up 5 bases and V 4 bases, and 8 bases lay outside the gene matches. This CDR3 is CASSRTGILDEQYF. The CDR3 bases are TGCGCCAGCAGCCGGACAGGGATCCTCGACGAGCAGTACTTC.

Here the CDR3 reads CASGLPPADHGYTF. The CDR3 coding sequence is TGTGCTAGTGGTTTGCCACCGGCAGATCATGGCTACACCTTC. This chain connects TRBV12-5 to TRBJ1-2; D ambiguous. Per germline, CDR1 LGHNT and CDR2 FRNRAP. The CDR3 has 14 amino acids. V was trimmed by 2 bases and J by 6 bases, leaving 13 bases between them.